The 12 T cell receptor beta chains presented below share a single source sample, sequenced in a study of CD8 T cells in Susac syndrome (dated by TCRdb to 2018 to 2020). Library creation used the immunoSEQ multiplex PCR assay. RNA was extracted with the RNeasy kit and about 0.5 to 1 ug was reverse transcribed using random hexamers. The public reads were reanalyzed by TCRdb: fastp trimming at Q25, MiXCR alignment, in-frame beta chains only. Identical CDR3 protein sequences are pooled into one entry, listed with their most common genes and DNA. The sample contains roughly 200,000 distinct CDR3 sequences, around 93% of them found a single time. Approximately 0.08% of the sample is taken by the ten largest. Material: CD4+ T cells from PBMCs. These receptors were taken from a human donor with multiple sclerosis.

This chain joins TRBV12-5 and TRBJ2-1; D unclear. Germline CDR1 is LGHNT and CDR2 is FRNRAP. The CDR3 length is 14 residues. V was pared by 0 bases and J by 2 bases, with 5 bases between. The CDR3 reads CASGLVEPYNEQFF. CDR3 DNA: TGTGCTAGTGGTTTGGTAGAGCCCTACAATGAGCAGTTCTTC.

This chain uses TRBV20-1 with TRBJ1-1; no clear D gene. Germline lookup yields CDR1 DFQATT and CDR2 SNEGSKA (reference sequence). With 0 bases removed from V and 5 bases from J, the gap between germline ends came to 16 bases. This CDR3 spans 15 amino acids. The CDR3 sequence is CSAREGRARGTEAFF. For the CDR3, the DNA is TGCAGTGCTAGAGAGGGCCGGGCAAGAGGGACTGAAGCTTTCTTT.

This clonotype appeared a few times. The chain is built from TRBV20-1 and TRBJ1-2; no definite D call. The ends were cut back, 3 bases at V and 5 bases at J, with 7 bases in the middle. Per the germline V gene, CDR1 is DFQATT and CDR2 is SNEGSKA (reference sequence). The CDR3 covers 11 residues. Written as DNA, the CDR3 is TGCAGTGCTAGGGGCGATTATGGCTACACCTTC. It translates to CSARGDYGYTF.

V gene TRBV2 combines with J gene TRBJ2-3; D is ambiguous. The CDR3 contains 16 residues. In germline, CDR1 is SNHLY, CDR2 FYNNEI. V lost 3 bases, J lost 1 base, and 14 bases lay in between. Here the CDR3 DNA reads TGTGCCAGCAGTGAGTTGGGCATCCGACGCACAGATACGCAGTATTTT. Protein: CASSELGIRRTDTQYF.

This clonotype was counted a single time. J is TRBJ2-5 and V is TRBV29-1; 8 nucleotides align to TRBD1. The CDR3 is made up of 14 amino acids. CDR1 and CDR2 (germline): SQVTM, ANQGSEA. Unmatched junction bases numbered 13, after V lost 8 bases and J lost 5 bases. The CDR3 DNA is TGCAGCATTGCGACAGGGGCCGTGGGGGAGACCCAGTACTTC. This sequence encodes CSIATGAVGETQYF.

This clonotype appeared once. As DNA, the CDR3 is TGCAGTGCTACGCGACGGGGCGGCTACACCTTC. Translating it yields CSATRRGGYTF. V is TRBV20-1 and J is TRBJ1-2; D is possibly TRBD1 (5 bases). CDR3 length: 11 residues. With 4 bases removed from V and 8 bases from J, the gap between germline ends came to 11 bases. Germline V gives CDR1 DFQATT, CDR2 SNEGSKA (reference sequence).

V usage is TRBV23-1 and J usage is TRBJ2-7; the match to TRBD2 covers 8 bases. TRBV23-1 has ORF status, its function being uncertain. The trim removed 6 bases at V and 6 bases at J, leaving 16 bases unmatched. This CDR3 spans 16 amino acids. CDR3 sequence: CASSPDGGDLNGEQYV. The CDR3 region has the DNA TGCGCCAGCAGCCCCGACGGGGGGGACTTGAATGGCGAGCAGTACGTC.

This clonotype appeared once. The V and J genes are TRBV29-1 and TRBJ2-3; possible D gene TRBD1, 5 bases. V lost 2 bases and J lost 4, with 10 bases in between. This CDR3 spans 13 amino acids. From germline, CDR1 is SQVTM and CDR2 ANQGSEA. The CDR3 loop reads CSVEQGWADTQYF. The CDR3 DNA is TGCAGCGTTGAACAGGGATGGGCAGATACGCAGTATTTT.

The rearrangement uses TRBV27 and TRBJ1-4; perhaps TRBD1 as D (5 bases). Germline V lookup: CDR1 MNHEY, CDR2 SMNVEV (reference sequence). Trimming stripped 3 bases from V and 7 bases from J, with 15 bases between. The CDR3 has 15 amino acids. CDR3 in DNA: TGTGCCAGCAGTTTTAGAGGGGCGGTGAGTGAAAAACTGTTTTTT. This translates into CASSFRGAVSEKLFF.

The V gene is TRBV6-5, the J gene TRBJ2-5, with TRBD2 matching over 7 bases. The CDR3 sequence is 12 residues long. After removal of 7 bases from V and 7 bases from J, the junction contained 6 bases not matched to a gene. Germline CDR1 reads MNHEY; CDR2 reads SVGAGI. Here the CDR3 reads CASITSGGTQYF. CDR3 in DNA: TGTGCCAGCATCACCTCGGGGGGGACCCAGTACTTC.

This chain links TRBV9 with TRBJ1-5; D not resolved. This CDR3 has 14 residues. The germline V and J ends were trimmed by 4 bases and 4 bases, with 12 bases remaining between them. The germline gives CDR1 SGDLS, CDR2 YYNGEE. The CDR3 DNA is TGTGCCAGCAGCTTAGTACAAGTGAATCAGCCCCAGCATTTT. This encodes CASSLVQVNQPQHF.

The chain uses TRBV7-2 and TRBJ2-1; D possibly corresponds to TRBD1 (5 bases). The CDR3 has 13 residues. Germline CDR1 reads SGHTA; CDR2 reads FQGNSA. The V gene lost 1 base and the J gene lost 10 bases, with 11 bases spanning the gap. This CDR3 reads CASSLVRENEQFF. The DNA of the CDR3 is TGTGCCAGCAGCTTAGTCAGGGAAAACGAGCAGTTCTTC.